Below are 8 T cell receptor beta chains sequenced from a single sample in a study of molecular identifiers for immune sequencing clone quantification. MiXCR was run by TCRdb on the PCR reads, yielding one entry per CDR3 protein. In the table there are about 640,000 distinct CDR3 sequences, just under 20% of which are singletons. Input material: naive CD8+ T cells from blood, with Jurkat cell RNA spiked in. Subset noted: FACS-sorted CD8+CD4-CCR7+CD45RA+ naive T cells. Source of these receptors: a human donor in good health. Some libraries in this study had Jurkat cell RNA spiked in.

The CDR3 sequence is CASSAHGTEAFF. Written as DNA, the CDR3 is TGTGCCAGCAGCGCCCACGGCACTGAAGCTTTCTTT. This chain uses TRBV7-9 with TRBJ1-1; no clear D gene. Trimming cost V 5 bases and J 4 bases, with 8 bases left between them. The CDR3 extends over 12 amino acids. CDR1 SEHNR and CDR2 FQNEAQ come from the germline V gene (reference sequence). Complete variable domain (other parts from reference TRBV7-9 and TRBJ1-1): DTGVSQNPRHKITKRGQNVTFRCDPISEHNRLYWYRQTLGQGPEFLTYFQNEAQLEKSRLLSDRFSAERPKGSFSTLEIQRTEQGDSAMYLCASSAHGTEAFFGQGTRLTVV.

This clonotype has just a few counts. J is TRBJ1-1 and V is TRBV20-1, with D possibly TRBD1 on 5 matching bases. CDR3 size: 13 residues. Between the trimmed V and J ends, which lost 6 bases and 4 bases, there was a span of 15 bases. CDR1 is DFQATT and CDR2 is SNEGSKA in the germline V gene (reference sequence). In DNA, the CDR3 is TGCAGTGCCTCCGGGGTGGGGCGCACTGAAGCTTTCTTT. It translates to CSASGVGRTEAFF.

In its sample, this clonotype was seen a few times. The chain uses TRBV27 and TRBJ2-1; TRBD2 agrees at 14 bases. Trimming at V came to 3 bases and at J to 8 bases, leaving 6 bases not matched to a gene. The V gene's germline CDR1 is MNHEY and CDR2 SMNVEV (reference sequence). The length of the CDR3 is 16 residues. CDR3 protein: CASSFRLAGGPHEQFF. The CDR3 nucleotides are TGTGCCAGCAGTTTCCGACTAGCGGGAGGGCCCCATGAGCAGTTCTTC.

V gene TRBV4-1 combines with J gene TRBJ2-5; D gene uncertain. Germline values: CDR1 MGHRA, CDR2 YSYEKL. V lost 1 base to trimming and J lost 2 bases, with 11 bases between them. CDR3 length: 15 residues. The CDR3: CASSQARLGQETQYF. CDR3 coding DNA: TGCGCCAGCAGCCAAGCCCGTCTAGGGCAAGAGACCCAGTACTTC.

Notes on this clonotype: Just one base apart from a much larger clone, this may be a read error. The rearrangement links TRBV25-1 to TRBJ1-1; 11 bases map to TRBD1. CDR1 and CDR2 (germline): MGHDK, SYGVNS. V was clipped by 6 bases and J by 6 bases; unmatched bases: 9. This CDR3 has 15 amino acids. CDR3 residues: CASSPDRGLRAEAFF. The CDR3 coding sequence is TGTGCCAGCAGCCCGGACAGGGGGCTTCGCGCTGAAGCTTTCTTT.

V gene TRBV18 combines with J gene TRBJ2-5; weak D call: TRBD1 (5 bases). Trimming took off 5 bases at V and 4 bases at J, with 14 bases between the two ends. CDR3 size: 14 residues. CDR1 is KGHSH, CDR2 LQKENI, per germline. The CDR3 here is CASSSEPQGETQYF. In DNA, the CDR3 is TGTGCCAGCTCATCGGAGCCGCAGGGAGAGACCCAGTACTTC.

This clonotype was recorded many times. The chain links TRBV19 to TRBJ1-1; D gene uncertain. The ends were cut back, 3 bases at V and 5 bases at J, with 7 bases in the middle. This CDR3 comprises 12 residues. CDR1 is LNHDA, CDR2 SQIVND, per germline (reference sequence). CDR3: CASSIPGTEAFF. Here the CDR3 DNA reads TGTGCCAGTAGTATCCCCGGTACTGAAGCTTTCTTT.

About this clonotype: Being one base from a much bigger clone, this may be a read error. J is TRBJ1-4 and V is TRBV12-3 or TRBV12-4, with 9 bases aligning to TRBD1. The CDR3 is 14 amino acids. CDR3 amino acids: CASSWDRVGEKLVF. The CDR3 DNA follows: TGTGCCAGCAGTTGGGACAGGGTGGGCGAAAAACTGGTTTTT.